This T cell receptor beta chain stems from a study of glioma-infiltrating T cells. Overall study results and limits: Tissue-blood divergence was below expectation in non-neoplastic patients, above in gliomas. CDR3 overlap between tissue and blood was very small.

Amplification of TCR alpha and beta CDR3 regions from RNA used iRepertoire nested multiplex PCR. Input was 100-400 ng of tissue mRNA or PBMC total RNA. TCRdb itself ran the multiplex PCR reads through MiXCR, one entry per CDR3 protein. The table lists around 100,000 distinct CDR3 sequences, roughly 30% of them singletons, with 35% to 55% in the top ten. Germline loops: CDR1 LGHDT, CDR2 YNNKEL (reference sequence). The CDR3 runs to 13 residues. J lost 10 bases, V lost 8 bases, and 7 bases had no gene match. This clonotype was found many times. Its antigen is currently unknown. V gene TRBV3-1 combines with J gene TRBJ1-6; the match to TRBD1 covers 8 bases. The TCR sequence derives from a human donor with low-grade glioma or glioblastoma, undergoing nonglioma brain surgery, or in good health (not recorded which). The sample taken for sequencing was glioma tissue, nonneoplastic brain tissue, or PBMCs (not recorded which). CDR3 sequence reads: CASRTGLGSPLHF. The DNA of the CDR3 is TGTGCCAGCCGGACAGGGCTGGGGTCACCCCTCCACTTT.